Presented here are 3 T cell receptor beta chains from one specimen sequenced in a study of T cell clonality in common variable immunodeficiency (dated by TCRdb to 2015 to 2017). Receptor libraries were prepared by the immunoSEQ multiplex PCR assay. TCRdb obtained this table from immuneACCESS and retained in-frame rearrangements with V and J assigned. These tables miss some clones; where compared with another copy, unresolved V genes account for less than half of the shortfall, and the remainder is unexplained. The sample records under 45,000 clones, none occurring a single time. The ten biggest clones cover under 4.5% of the sample. Sequenced material: peripheral blood mononuclear cells. These TCRs come from a person between 18 and 75 years old in good health.

This clone was recorded at least ten times. The DNA ends 3 residues before the CDR3 does, and the rest of the CDR3 is filled in from the germline J gene. This rearrangement joins TRBV7-2 to TRBJ1-6, with 7 bases identical to TRBD1. Trimming at V came to 8 bases and at J to 7 bases, leaving 5 bases not matched to a gene. The CDR3 is 13 residues long. The germline V gene encodes CDR1 SGHTA and CDR2 FQGNSA. The sequenced part of the CDR3 DNA is TGTGCCAGCGGGGCCAGGGGGAATTCACCC. It translates to CASGARGNSP. The entire CDR3 is CASGARGNSPLHF.

This clone has ten or more counts. The read terminates 3 residues ahead of where the CDR3 ends, so the germline J gene completes it. V usage is TRBV5-5 and J usage is TRBJ1-2; 7 bases align to TRBD1. V lost 4 bases, J lost 5 bases, and 8 bases stayed unmatched. Looked up from germline, CDR1 is SGHKS and CDR2 is YYEKEE (reference sequence). The length of the CDR3 is 14 residues. The sequenced CDR3 bases are TGTGCCAGCAGCACCACCGGGACAGCTTATGGC. Translation: CASSTTGTAYG. The complete CDR3 sequence is CASSTTGTAYGYTF.

This clone was seen a few times. The missing CDR3 end, 3 residues past where the read stops, is filled in from the germline J gene. The J gene is TRBJ2-7, the V gene TRBV6-4, with 8 bases fitting TRBD1. This CDR3 is 15 amino acids long. Looked up from germline, CDR1 is MRHNA and CDR2 is SNTAGT. With V trimmed by 7 bases and J by 0 bases, 8 bases remained unmatched. Incomplete CDR3 DNA: TGTGCCAGCAAGGCCGGGACAGGCTTCTCCTACGAG. The encoded protein is CASKAGTGFSYE. The CDR3 as a whole reads CASKAGTGFSYEQYF.